These 5 T cell receptor beta chains came from one sample sequenced in a study of T cell responses to AZD1222 COVID-19 vaccine. Only in-frame clones appear in the TCRdb table, and some are missing; sequencing was by immunoSEQ multiplex PCR. This sample has more than 95,000 clones, with around 87% found just once. Specimen: peripheral blood, collected on day 0 of AZD1222 vaccination. The receptor source for this set is an adult in good health.

This sequence joins TRBV4-1 and TRBJ1-4; 7 nucleotides line up with TRBD1. Germline V gene sequence: CDR1 MGHRA, CDR2 YSYEKL. This CDR3 region has 15 residues. The V gene end was trimmed by 3 bases and the J gene end by 8 bases; junction bases not matched to a gene: 9. CDR3 region: CASSQKTGSYEKLFF. Here the CDR3 DNA reads TGCGCCAGCAGCCAGAAGACAGGGTCGTACGAAAAACTGTTTTTT.

The genes are TRBV10-3 and TRBJ2-3; TRBD2 matches at 7 bases. Germline V gene data show CDR1 as ENHRY and CDR2 as SYGVKD. The CDR3 is made up of 19 amino acids. The junction had 18 bases not matched to a gene; V was cut back by 6 bases and J by 0 bases. DNA for the CDR3: TGTGCCATCAGCGGAGTTGGGGGAGGGCCCCAACCAAGCACAGATACGCAGTATTTT. Protein sequence: CAISGVGGGPQPSTDTQYF.

The V gene is TRBV4-1, the J gene TRBJ2-5; 8 bases map to TRBD2. The V gene end was trimmed by 2 bases and the J gene end by 1 base; junction bases not matched to a gene: 3. The germline gives CDR1 MGHRA, CDR2 YSYEKL. This CDR3 spans 15 amino acids. CDR3 protein: CASSQPSGFQETQYF. In DNA form, the CDR3 reads TGCGCCAGCAGCCAACCTAGCGGGTTCCAAGAGACCCAGTACTTC.

The chain is built from TRBV18 and TRBJ2-3; TRBD2 aligns across 10 bases. Trimming cost V 2 bases and J 1 base; bases outside gene matches: 3. The germline CDR1 and CDR2 sequences are KGHSH and LQKENI. This CDR3 region has 16 residues. DNA for the CDR3: TGTGCCAGCTCACCAACCCTAGCGGGGGGCACAGATACGCAGTATTTT. This encodes CASSPTLAGGTDTQYF. Full variable domain (rest looked up from reference TRBV18 and TRBJ2-3): NAGVMQNPRHLVRRRGQEARLRCSPMKGHSHVYWYRQLPEEGLKFMVYLQKENIIDESGMPKERFSAEFPKEGPSILRIQQVVRGDSAAYFCASSPTLAGGTDTQYFGPGTRLTVL.

This chain links TRBV24-1 with TRBJ2-7, with 8 positions matching TRBD1. The germline gives CDR1 KGHDR, CDR2 SFDVKD. The CDR3 is 14 residues long. V was pared by 5 bases and J by 5 bases, with 7 bases of the junction left unmatched. CDR3 loop: CATSAGGLKNEQYF. The CDR3 coding sequence is TGTGCCACCAGTGCAGGGGGCCTTAAGAACGAGCAGTACTTC.